This paragraph reports one T cell receptor (beta chain). Its specificity is not known. Measured with immunoSEQ multiplex PCR; TCRdb has only the in-frame clones, and not every one. Altogether 40,000 to 60,000 clones are present, around 87% being singletons, with the ten largest covering approximately 10%. This sample was included in a study of OX40 agonist ivuxolimab in advanced cancers. Study information: An agonistic anti-OX40 (CD134) antibody, ivuxolimab, was used to treat the patients. Partial response was recorded in three patients: one hepatocellular carcinoma and two cutaneous melanoma cases. Study results and caveats: By week 6 at 0.1 to 3.0 mg/kg, blood CD4+ and CD8+ T cells had expanded clonally. Clonal expansion among partial responders at 0.1-3.0 mg/kg ranked near the lowest.

CDR1 is SGHTA, CDR2 FQGTGA, per germline. CDR3 length equals 15 residues. V lost 5 bases and J lost 0; bases outside the gene matches: 2. The gene calls are TRBV7-3 and TRBJ2-5; 11 nucleotides align to TRBD2. The material was CD4+ or CD8+ T cells sorted from blood, obtained in a trial of the OX40 agonist ivuxolimab. The clonotype was recovered from an adult with an advanced solid tumor such as melanoma, head and neck, liver or kidney cancer. The CDR3 region has the DNA TGTGCCAGCAGCCTAGCGGGGGGATACCAAGAGACCCAGTACTTC. Protein: CASSLAGGYQETQYF.